One and the same sample provided the 6 T cell receptor beta chains below, sequenced in a study of glioma-infiltrating T cells after dendritic cell vaccination (dated by TCRdb to the mid-2010s). The intended sense of this specimen's time point label: after dendritic cell vaccination, including at tumor progression/relapse. The library was prepared using the immunoSEQ multiplex PCR assay. In TCRdb, the immuneACCESS table is reduced to in-frame sequences with V and J assigned. These tables do not hold every clone; where another copy was compared, an unresolved V gene accounts for under half, and the others remain unexplained. Across this sample there are about 64,000 clones, with more than 75% seen only once. The ten largest make up approximately 10% of the sample. The material sequenced was blood, taken after dendritic cell vaccination. These receptors were obtained from a human donor with glioblastoma.

This clone was counted once. The V gene is TRBV11-3, the J gene TRBJ1-4; D is perhaps TRBD1 (6 bases). Deletions cut 5 bases from V and 2 bases from J, with 12 bases between. This CDR3 region has 15 residues. Looked up from germline, CDR1 is SGHNT and CDR2 is YENEEA. CDR3 in amino acids: CASSPQGRTNEKLFF. DNA for the CDR3: TGTGCCAGCAGCCCGCAGGGGCGGACTAATGAAAAACTGTTTTTT.

This chain uses TRBV6-6 with TRBJ1-1; D remains ambiguous. Between the trimmed V and J ends, which lost 0 bases and 4 bases, there was a span of 9 bases. There are 14 residues in the CDR3. In germline, CDR1 is MNHNY, CDR2 SVGAGI (reference sequence). The CDR3 DNA follows: TGTGCCAGCAGTTACTCGGATCGGGGCACTGAAGCTTTCTTT. Its translation: CASSYSDRGTEAFF.

The chain carries TRBV7-8 and TRBJ1-2; D is possibly TRBD1 (6 bases). This CDR3 has 13 amino acids. V was clipped by 1 base and J by 7 bases, with 10 bases between them. Germline lookup yields CDR1 SGHVS and CDR2 FQNEAQ. The CDR3 nucleotides are TGTGCCAGCAGCTTAGGGGCAGGGGCTGGCTACACCTTC. It is translated as CASSLGAGAGYTF.

The CDR3 DNA follows: TGTGCCAGCAGCCCCGCGGCGTCGTATGAGCAGTTCTTC. As protein: CASSPAASYEQFF. The chain is built from TRBV11-3 and TRBJ2-1; D gene uncertain. The CDR3 contains 13 residues. Per germline, CDR1 SGHNT and CDR2 YENEEA. Trimming removed 5 bases from V and 8 bases from J, with 13 bases in between.

V usage is TRBV6-6 and J usage is TRBJ2-7; D is unclear. V lost 0 bases to trimming and J lost 4 bases, with 7 bases between them. The CDR3 is 13 amino acids. CDR1 MNHNY and CDR2 SVGAGI come from the germline V gene (reference sequence). The CDR3 here is CASSYSLPYEQYF. As DNA, the CDR3 is TGTGCCAGCAGTTACTCTCTCCCTTACGAGCAGTACTTC.

The chain joins TRBV29-1 to TRBJ2-3, with no clear D. V was trimmed by 3 bases and J by 2 bases, leaving 9 bases between them. The germline V gene has CDR1 SQVTM and CDR2 ANQGSEA. The CDR3 is 13 residues long. In DNA, the CDR3 is TGCAGCGTTGATCTGGGCTACACAGATACGCAGTATTTT. It specifies CSVDLGYTDTQYF.